These T cell receptor beta chains were read from a single sample in a study of shared clonotypes between healthy human individuals. The assay was immunoSEQ multiplex PCR, and TCRdb's table has in-frame clones only and misses some. This table has some 1 million clones, approximately 72% appearing once. Sequencing used memory CD4+ T cells sorted from blood. Receptors originate from a man younger than 35 in good health. Each CDR3 is given with its conserved first and last residue. A D gene is named only where the DNA matches it firmly. Not all rows give a size; the values are once, few, many and, for expanded clones, a class.

CDR3 length	V gene	D gene	J gene	clone size	CDR3 DNA	CDR3 protein
11	TRBV6-6	-	TRBJ1-2	-	TGTGCCAGCAGCAACAGGGTTGGCTACACCTTC	CASSNRVGYTF
17	TRBV4-1	TRBD1	TRBJ2-7	-	TGCGCCAGCAGCCAAGTGGGGAGAGACAGGGCGTCCTACGAGCAGTACTTC	CASSQVGRDRASYEQYF
14	TRBV6-6	-	TRBJ1-2	once	TGTGCCAGCATAGGAAGGACAGATTCCTATGGCTACACCTTC	CASIGRTDSYGYTF
14	TRBV5-6	-	TRBJ1-3	once	TGTGCCAGCAGCCTCCTAAAGTCTGGAAACACCATATATTTT	CASSLLKSGNTIYF
13	TRBV30	-	TRBJ1-4	once	TGTGCCTGGAGGTCCGGGAGTGCTGAAAAACTGTTTTTT	CAWRSGSAEKLFF
15	TRBV7-3	TRBD1	TRBJ2-1	-	TGTGCCAGCAGCTCCGGACAGGGGGCGGGAAATGAGCAGTTCTTC	CASSSGQGAGNEQFF
14	TRBV5-6	TRBD1	TRBJ1-2	-	TGTGCCAGCAGGTCCGTGGGACAGAACTATGGCTACACCTTC	CASRSVGQNYGYTF
13	TRBV28	-	TRBJ2-5	-	TGTGCCAGCAGTTCGGAGTTCCAAGAGACCCAGTACTTC	CASSSEFQETQYF
14	TRBV11-2	TRBD1	TRBJ2-1	-	TGTGCCAGCAGCAATCAGGGGGCGTTAAATGAGCAGTTCTTC	CASSNQGALNEQFF
14	TRBV5-1	-	TRBJ1-2	-	TGCGCCAGCAGCGCGACGAGCGGAGACTATGGCTACACCTTC	CASSATSGDYGYTF
16	TRBV19	TRBD1	TRBJ2-7	-	TGTGCCAGTAGTGCCCCAGGAGGGGGACAGGGTTACGAGCAGTACTTC	CASSAPGGGQGYEQYF
14	TRBV23-1	-	TRBJ1-4	-	TGCGCCAGCAGTCAAGTCCCGGGCGGTGAAAAACTGTTTTTT	CASSQVPGGEKLFF
12	TRBV30	-	TRBJ1-4	-	TGTGCCTGGGGGGCCACTCGCGAAAAACTGTTTTTT	CAWGATREKLFF
16	TRBV5-4	TRBD1	TRBJ2-3	many	TGTGCCAGCAGCCCCCCGGGGACAGCTAGCACAGATACGCAGTATTTT	CASSPPGTASTDTQYF